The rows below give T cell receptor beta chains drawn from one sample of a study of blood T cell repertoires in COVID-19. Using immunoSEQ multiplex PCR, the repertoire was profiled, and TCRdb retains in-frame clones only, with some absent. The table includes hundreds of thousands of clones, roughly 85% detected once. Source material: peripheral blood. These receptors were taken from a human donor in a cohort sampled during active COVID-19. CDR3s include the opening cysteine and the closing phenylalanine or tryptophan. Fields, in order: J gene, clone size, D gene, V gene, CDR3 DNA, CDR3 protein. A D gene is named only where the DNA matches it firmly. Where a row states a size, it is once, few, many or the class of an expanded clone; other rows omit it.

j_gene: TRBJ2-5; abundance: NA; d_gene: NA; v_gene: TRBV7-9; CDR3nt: TGTGCCAGCAGCCCGAAGACTGGGAGTGGGGAGACCCAGTACTTC; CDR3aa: CASSPKTGSGETQYF
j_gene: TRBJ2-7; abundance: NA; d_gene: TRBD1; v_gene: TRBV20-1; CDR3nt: TGCAGTGCTCACAGGGGCTACGAGCAGTACTTC; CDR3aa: CSAHRGYEQYF
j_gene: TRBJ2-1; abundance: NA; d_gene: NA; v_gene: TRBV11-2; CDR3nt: TGTGCCAGCAGGTGGAGGGAAAATGAGCAGTTCTTC; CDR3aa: CASRWRENEQFF
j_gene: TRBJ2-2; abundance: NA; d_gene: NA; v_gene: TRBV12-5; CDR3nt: TGTGCTAGTGGTCGCTTAGGGGGCGGGGCCGGGGAGCTGTTTTTT; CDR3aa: CASGRLGGGAGELFF
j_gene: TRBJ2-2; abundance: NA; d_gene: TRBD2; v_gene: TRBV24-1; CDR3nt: TGTGCCACCAGCTCTAGCGGGGGGCTCACCGGGGAGCTGTTTTTT; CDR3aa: CATSSSGGLTGELFF
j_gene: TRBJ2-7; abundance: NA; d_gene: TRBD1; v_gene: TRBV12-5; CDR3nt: TGTGCTAGTGGAGGGGGCTGGGGATACGAGCAGTACTTC; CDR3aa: CASGGGWGYEQYF
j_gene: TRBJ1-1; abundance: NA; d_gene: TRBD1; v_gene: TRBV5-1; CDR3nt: TGCGCCAGCAGCATCGGGACAGGGTCTGGGGACACTGAAGCTTTCTTT; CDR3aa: CASSIGTGSGDTEAFF
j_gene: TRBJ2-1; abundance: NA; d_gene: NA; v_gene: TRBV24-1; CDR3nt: TGTGCCACCAGTGATGGCGGTCTGGGGCCAATCTCCTACAATGAGCAGTTCTTC; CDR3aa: CATSDGGLGPISYNEQFF
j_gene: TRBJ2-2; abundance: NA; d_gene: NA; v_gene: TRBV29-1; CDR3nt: TGCAGCGTTACCGACAGGAACACCGGGGAGCTGTTTTTT; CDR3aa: CSVTDRNTGELFF
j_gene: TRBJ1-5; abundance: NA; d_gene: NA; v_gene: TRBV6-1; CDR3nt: TGTGCCAGCAGTGATGCGTATAGCAATCAGCCCCAGCATTTT; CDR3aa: CASSDAYSNQPQHF
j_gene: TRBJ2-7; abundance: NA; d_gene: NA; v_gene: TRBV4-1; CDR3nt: TGCGCCAGCAGCCAAGAACGGGCGGGGGCCTCCTACGAGCAGTACTTC; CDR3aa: CASSQERAGASYEQYF
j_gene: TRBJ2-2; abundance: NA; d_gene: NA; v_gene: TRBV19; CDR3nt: TGTGCCAGCCTAAAATACACCGGGGAGCTGTTTTTT; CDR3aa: CASLKYTGELFF
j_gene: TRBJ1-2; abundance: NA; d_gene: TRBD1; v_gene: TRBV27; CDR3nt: TGTGCCAGCAGTTCGACAGGGGGCGCGGCTGGCTACACCTTC; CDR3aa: CASSSTGGAAGYTF
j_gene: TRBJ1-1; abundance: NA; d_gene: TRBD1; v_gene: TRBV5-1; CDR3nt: TGCGCCAGCAGCTTCACCCAAGGGGGCGCGGCCACTGAAGCTTTCTTT; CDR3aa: CASSFTQGGAATEAFF
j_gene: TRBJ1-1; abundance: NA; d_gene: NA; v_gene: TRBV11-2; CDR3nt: TGTGCCAGCAGCTTAATGAGGGAAGCTGAAGCTTTCTTT; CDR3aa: CASSLMREAEAFF
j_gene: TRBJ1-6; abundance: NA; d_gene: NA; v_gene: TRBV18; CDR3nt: TGTGCCAGCCTCACCTCTCCCCAGGGGAATTCACCCCTCCACTTT; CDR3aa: CASLTSPQGNSPLHF
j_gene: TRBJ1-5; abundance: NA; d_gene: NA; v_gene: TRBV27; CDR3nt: TGTGCCAGCAGTATAAATCCGGGCAGGGAAGGTGTCAATCAGCCCCAGCATTTT; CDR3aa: CASSINPGREGVNQPQHF
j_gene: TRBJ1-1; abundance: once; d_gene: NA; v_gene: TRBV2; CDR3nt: TGTGCCAGCAGCCGAACAGGGTACGCTTTCTTT; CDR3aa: CASSRTGYAFF
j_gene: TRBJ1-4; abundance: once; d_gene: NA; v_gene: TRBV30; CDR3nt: TGTGCCTGGAGTCGCGGGGGAATGGGTGAAAAACTGTTTTTT; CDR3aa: CAWSRGGMGEKLFF
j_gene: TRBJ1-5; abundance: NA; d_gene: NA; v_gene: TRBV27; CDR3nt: TGTGCCAGCAGTTTATTGGCAGGGGCTCCCATGTCCCAGCATTTT; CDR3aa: CASSLLAGAPMSQHF
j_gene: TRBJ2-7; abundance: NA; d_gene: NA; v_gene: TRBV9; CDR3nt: TGTGCCAGCAGCGATAGTGGGAGCGAGCAGTACTTC; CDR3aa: CASSDSGSEQYF
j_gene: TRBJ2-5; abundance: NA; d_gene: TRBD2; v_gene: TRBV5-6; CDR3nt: TGTGCCAGCAGCGCCGGTTCCGCGGGACTAGCGGGGATTACCCAGTACTTC; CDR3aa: CASSAGSAGLAGITQYF
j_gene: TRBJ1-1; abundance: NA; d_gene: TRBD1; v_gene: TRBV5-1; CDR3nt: TGCGCCAGCAGAGAGGGGGCCACGGACACTGAAGCTTTCTTT; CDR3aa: CASREGATDTEAFF
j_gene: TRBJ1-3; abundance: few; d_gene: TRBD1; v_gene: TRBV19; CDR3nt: TGTGCCAGTGATTCCAGGGGGCTTGGAAACACCATATATTTT; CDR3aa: CASDSRGLGNTIYF
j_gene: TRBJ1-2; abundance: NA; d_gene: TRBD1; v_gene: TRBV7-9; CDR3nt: TGTGCCAGCAGCCCGACAGGGGATATCTATGGCTACACCTTC; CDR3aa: CASSPTGDIYGYTF
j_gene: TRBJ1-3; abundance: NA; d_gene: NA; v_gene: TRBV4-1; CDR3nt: TGCGCCAGCAGCCAAGATTTGCAGGCCGGAGGAAACACCATATATTTT; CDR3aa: CASSQDLQAGGNTIYF
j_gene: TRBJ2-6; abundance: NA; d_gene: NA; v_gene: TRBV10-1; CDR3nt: TGCGCCAGCAGTGGACAGGCGTTTGCTGGGGCCAACGTCCTGACTTTC; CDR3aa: CASSGQAFAGANVLTF
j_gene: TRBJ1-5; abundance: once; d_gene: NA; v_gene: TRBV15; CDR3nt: TGTGCCACCAGCACCAGCCGAGGGACAAGACCTAATCAGCCCCAGCATTTT; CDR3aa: CATSTSRGTRPNQPQHF
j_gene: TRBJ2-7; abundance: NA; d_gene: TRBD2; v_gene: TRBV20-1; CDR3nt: TGCAGTGCTAGTATTCCAAGCGGGGGTTACGAGCAGTACTTC; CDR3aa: CSASIPSGGYEQYF
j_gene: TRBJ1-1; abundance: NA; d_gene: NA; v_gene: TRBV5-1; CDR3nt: TGCGCCAGCAGCTTTGGAGTAGAAAGGGGAGCTTTCTTT; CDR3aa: CASSFGVERGAFF
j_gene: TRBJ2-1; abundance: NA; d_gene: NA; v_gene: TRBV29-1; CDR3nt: TGCAGCGTTAAGACAGAGTACCACAATGAGCAGTTCTTC; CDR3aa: CSVKTEYHNEQFF
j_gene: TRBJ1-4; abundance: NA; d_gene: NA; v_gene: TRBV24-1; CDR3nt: TGTGCCACCAGTGCGGGGATTACAACTAATGAAAAACTGTTTTTT; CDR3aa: CATSAGITTNEKLFF
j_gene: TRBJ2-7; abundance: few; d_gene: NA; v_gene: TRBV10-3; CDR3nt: TGTGCCATCAGCCGGACAGACTCCTACGAGCAGTACTTC; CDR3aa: CAISRTDSYEQYF
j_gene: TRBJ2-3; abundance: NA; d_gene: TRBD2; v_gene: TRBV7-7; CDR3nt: TGTGCCAGCAGCTTAGGGGGGACTAACACAGATACGCAGTATTTT; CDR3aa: CASSLGGTNTDTQYF
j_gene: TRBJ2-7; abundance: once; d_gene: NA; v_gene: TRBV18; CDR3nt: TGTGCCAGCTCACCGGGACACAGACCCTACGAGCAGTACTTC; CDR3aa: CASSPGHRPYEQYF
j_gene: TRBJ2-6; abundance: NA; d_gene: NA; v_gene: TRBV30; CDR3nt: TGTGCCTCCCCGGAGGACTCTGGGGCCAACGTCCTGACTTTC; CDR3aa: CASPEDSGANVLTF
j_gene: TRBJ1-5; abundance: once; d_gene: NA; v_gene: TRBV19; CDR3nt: TGTGCCAGTACCGGAAAAAAGACAGAGTCTAATCAGCCCCAGCATTTT; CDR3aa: CASTGKKTESNQPQHF
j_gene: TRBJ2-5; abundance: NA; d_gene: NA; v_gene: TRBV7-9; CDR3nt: TGTGCCAGCACCACAGGACAATCCAGGGAGACCCAGTACTTC; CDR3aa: CASTTGQSRETQYF
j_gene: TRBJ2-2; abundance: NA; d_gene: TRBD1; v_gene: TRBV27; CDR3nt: TGTGCCAGCAGTTTTCTTTATAGGACAGGGAACACCGGGGAGCTGTTTTTT; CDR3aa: CASSFLYRTGNTGELFF
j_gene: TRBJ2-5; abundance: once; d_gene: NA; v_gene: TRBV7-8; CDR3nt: TGTGCCAGCAGCTTAAGGGGGGGGGTACAAGAGACCCAGTACTTC; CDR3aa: CASSLRGGVQETQYF
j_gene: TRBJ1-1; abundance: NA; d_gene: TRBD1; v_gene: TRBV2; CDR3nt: TGTGCCAGCAGTCGGGACAGTGAAGCTTTCTTT; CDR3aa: CASSRDSEAFF
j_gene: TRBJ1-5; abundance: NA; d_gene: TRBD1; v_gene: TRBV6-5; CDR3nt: TGTGCCAGCAGACCCAGGGGGAATAGCAATCAGCCCCAGCATTTT; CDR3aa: CASRPRGNSNQPQHF
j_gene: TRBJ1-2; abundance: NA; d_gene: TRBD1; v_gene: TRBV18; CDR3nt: TGTGCCAGCTCACCAACCCCGGGACAGGCGAACTATGGCTACACCTTC; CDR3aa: CASSPTPGQANYGYTF
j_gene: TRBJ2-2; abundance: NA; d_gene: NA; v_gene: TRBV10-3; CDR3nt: TGTGCCACCGGCCGGGAGAGGGCGGCCGGGGAGCTGTTTTTT; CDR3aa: CATGRERAAGELFF
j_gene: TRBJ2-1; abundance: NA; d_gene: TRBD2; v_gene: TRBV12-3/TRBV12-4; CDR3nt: TGTGCGGTTAGCGGGCTCTCCTACAATGAGCAGTTCTTC; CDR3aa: CAVSGLSYNEQFF
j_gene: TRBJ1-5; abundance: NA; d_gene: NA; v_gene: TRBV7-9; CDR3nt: TGTGCCAGCAGCTACACCAATCAGCCCCAGCATTTT; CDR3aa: CASSYTNQPQHF
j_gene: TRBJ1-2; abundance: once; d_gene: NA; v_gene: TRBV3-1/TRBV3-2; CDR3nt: TGTGCCAGCAGCCCAACTTTTCGACAGGAGCTCTATGGCTACACCTTC; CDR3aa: CASSPTFRQELYGYTF
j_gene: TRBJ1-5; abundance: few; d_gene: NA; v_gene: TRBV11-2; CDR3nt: TGTGCCAGCAGCTTAGAAGGGCGGGGCCCCCAGCATTTT; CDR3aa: CASSLEGRGPQHF
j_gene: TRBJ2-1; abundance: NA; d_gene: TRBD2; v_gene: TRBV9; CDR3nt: TGTGCCAGCAGCGTAGACGGGGGGGCCGTTGAGCAGTTCTTC; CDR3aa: CASSVDGGAVEQFF
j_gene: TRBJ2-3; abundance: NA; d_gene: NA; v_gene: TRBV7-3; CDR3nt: TGTGCCAGCAGCCACCGCGGGGTGAGCACAGATACGCAGTATTTT; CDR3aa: CASSHRGVSTDTQYF
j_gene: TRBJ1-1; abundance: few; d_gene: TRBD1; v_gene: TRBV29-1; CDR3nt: TGCAGCGTTGGGACAGGGAACACTGAAGCTTTCTTT; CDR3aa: CSVGTGNTEAFF
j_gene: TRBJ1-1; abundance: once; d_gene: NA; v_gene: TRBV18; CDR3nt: TGTGCCAGCTCACCCACAAGTGACGGAACAGGGGAAGCTTTCTTT; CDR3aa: CASSPTSDGTGEAFF
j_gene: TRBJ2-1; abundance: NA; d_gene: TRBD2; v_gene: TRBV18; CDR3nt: TGTGCCAGCTCACCAACTAGCGGGGGGTCAGAACATGAGCAGTTCTTC; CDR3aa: CASSPTSGGSEHEQFF
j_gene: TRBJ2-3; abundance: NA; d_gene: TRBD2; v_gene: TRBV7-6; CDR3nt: TGTGCCAGCAGCTTGTGGACTAGCGGGGGGACAGATACGCAGTATTTT; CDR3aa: CASSLWTSGGTDTQYF
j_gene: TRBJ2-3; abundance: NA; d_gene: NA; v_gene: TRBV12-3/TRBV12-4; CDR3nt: TGTGCCAGCAGTTTAGGAGGAGATACGCAGTATTTT; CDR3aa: CASSLGGDTQYF
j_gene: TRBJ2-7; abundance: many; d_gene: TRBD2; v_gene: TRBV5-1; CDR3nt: TGCGCCAGCAGCCCTGGACTAGCGGGGGACTACGAGCAGTACTTC; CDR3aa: CASSPGLAGDYEQYF
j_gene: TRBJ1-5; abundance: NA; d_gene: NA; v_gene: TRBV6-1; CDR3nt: TGTGCCAGCATTGAAACGGCGGGGAATCAGCCCCAGCATTTT; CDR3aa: CASIETAGNQPQHF
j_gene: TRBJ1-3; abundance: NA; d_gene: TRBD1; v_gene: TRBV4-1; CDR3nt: TGCGCCAGCAGCCTAAAACCGAGGACAGGGTCTGGGTCGTTTGGAAACACCATATATTTT; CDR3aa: CASSLKPRTGSGSFGNTIYF